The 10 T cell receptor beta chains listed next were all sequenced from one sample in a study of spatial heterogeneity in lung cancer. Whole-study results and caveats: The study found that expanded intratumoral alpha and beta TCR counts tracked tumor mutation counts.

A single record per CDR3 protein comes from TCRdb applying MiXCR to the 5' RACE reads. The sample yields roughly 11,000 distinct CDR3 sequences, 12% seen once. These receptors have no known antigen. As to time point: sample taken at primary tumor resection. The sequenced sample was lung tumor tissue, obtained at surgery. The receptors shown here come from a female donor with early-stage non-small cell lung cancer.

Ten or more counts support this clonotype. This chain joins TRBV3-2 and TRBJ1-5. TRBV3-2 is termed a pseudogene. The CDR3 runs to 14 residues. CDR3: CASSQVSGNQPQHF. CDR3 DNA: TGTGCCAGCAGCCAAGTATCTGGAAATCAGCCCCAGCATTTT.

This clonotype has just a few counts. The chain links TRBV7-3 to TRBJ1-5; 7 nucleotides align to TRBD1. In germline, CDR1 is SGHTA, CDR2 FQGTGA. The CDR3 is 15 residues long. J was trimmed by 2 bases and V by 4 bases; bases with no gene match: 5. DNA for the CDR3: TGTGCCAGCAGCTCTACGGGACAGTGCAATCAGCCCCAGCATTTT. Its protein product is CASSSTGQCNQPQHF.

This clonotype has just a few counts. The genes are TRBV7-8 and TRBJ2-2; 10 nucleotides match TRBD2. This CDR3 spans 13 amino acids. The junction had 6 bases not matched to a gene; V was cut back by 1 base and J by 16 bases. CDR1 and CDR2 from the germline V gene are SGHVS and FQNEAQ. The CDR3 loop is CASSLGAGGGQFF. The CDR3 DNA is TGTGCCAGCAGCTTAGGAGCGGGAGGGGGCCAGTTTTTT.

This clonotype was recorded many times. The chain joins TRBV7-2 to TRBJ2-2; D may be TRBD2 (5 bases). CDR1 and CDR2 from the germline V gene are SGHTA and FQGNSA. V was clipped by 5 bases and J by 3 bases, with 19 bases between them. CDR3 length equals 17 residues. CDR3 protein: CASSRHIARRDTGELFF. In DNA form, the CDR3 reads TGTGCCAGCAGCCGCCACATAGCGCGACGGGACACCGGGGAGCTGTTTTTT. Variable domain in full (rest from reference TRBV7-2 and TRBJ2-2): GAGVSQSPSNKVTEKGKDVELRCDPISGHTALYWYRQSLGQGLEFLIYFQGNSAPDKSGLPSDRFSAERTGGSVSTLTIQRTQQEDSAVYLCASSRHIARRDTGELFFGEGSRLTVL.

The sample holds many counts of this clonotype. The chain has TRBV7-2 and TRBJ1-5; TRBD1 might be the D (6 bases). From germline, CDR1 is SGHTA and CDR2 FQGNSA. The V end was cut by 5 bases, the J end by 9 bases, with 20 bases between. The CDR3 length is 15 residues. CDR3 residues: CASSITDSSVWPQHF. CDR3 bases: TGTGCCAGCAGCATTACGGACAGCTCTGTTTGGCCCCAGCATTTT. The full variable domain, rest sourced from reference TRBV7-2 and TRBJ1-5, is GAGVSQSPSNKVTEKGKDVELRCDPISGHTALYWYRQSLGQGLEFLIYFQGNSAPDKSGLPSDRFSAERTGGSVSTLTIQRTQQEDSAVYLCASSITDSSVWPQHFGDGTRLSIL.

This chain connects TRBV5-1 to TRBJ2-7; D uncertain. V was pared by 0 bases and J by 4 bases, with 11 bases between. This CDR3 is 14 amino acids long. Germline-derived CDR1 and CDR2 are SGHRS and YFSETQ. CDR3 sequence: CASSLDVRRYEQYF. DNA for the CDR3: TGCGCCAGCAGCTTGGATGTCAGGCGATACGAGCAGTACTTC.

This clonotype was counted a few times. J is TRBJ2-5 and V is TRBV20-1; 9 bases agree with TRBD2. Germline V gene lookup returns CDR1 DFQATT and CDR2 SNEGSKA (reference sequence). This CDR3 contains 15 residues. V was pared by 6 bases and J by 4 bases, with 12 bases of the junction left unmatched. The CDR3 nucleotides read TGCAGTGCCCATAGCGGGGGCCTGTCTTTAGAGACCCAGTACTTC. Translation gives CSAHSGGLSLETQYF.

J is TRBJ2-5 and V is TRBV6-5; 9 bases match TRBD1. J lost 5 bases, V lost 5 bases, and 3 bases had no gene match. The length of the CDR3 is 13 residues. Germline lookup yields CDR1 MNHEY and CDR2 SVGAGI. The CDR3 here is CASSRTGVETQYF. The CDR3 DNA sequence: TGTGCCAGCAGTCGGACAGGGGTTGAGACCCAGTACTTC.

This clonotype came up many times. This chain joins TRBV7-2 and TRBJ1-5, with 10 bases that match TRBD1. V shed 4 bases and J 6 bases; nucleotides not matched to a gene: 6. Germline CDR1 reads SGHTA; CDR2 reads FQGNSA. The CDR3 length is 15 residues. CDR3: CASSWTGGAGQPQHF. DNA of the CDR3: TGTGCCAGCAGCTGGACAGGGGGAGCGGGTCAGCCCCAGCATTTT. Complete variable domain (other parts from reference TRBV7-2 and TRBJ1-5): GAGVSQSPSNKVTEKGKDVELRCDPISGHTALYWYRQSLGQGLEFLIYFQGNSAPDKSGLPSDRFSAERTGGSVSTLTIQRTQQEDSAVYLCASSWTGGAGQPQHFGDGTRLSIL.

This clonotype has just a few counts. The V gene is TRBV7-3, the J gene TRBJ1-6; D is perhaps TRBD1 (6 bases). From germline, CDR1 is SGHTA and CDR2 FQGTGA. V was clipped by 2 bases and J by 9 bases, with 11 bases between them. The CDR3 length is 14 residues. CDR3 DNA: TGTGCCAGCAGCTTATCAGGGGCTGGTTCACCCCTCCACTTT. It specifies CASSLSGAGSPLHF.